This TCR beta chain is drawn from a study of blood T cells in healthy people across ages. Notes on the study in general: Any conclusive comparison of naive versus antigen-experienced cells was prevented by using unsorted PBMCs.

This clonotype turned up a few times. What it recognizes is unknown. J gave up 0 bases and V 4 bases, and 10 bases lay outside the gene matches. This CDR3 spans 19 amino acids. Germline V gene lookup returns CDR1 MNHEY and CDR2 SVGAGI. A sample-barcoded 5' primer and a J-beta primer mix were used in a second PCR of roughly 7 to 11 cycles. TCRdb used MiXCR to reprocess the 5' RACE reads, holding one entry per CDR3 protein. The data show about 650,000 distinct CDR3 sequences, about 30% seen once. The sequence was obtained from a woman older than 75 in good health. The sequencing input was blood. The chain combines TRBV6-5 with TRBJ1-6, with 9 nucleotides matching TRBD1. The CDR3 is CASSSMRQGVGSYNSPLHF. CDR3 bases: TGTGCCAGCAGTTCGATGCGACAGGGGGTTGGCTCCTATAATTCACCCCTCCACTTT.